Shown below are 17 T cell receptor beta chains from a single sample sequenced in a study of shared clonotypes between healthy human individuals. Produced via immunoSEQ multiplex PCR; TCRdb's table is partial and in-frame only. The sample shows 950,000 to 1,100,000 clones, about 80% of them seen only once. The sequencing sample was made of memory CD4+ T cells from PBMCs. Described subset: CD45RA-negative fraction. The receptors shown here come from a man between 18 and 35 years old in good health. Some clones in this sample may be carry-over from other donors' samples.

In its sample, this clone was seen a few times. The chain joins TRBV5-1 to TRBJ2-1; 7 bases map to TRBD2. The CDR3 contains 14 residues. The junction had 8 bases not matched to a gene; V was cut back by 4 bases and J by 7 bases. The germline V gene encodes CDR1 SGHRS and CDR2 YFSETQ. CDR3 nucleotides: TGCGCCAGCAGCCGTCCGAATAGCGGGAATGAGCAGTTCTTC. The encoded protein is CASSRPNSGNEQFF.

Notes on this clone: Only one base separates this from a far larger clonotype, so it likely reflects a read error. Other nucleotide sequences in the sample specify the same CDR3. CDR3 region: CASRGQETQYF. CDR3 nucleotides: TGTGCCAGCAGAGGGCAAGAGACCCAGTACTTC. J is TRBJ2-5 and V is TRBV2; unclear D gene. This CDR3 spans 11 amino acids. Trimming pared 6 bases from V and 2 bases from J, leaving 4 bases between. The germline gives CDR1 SNHLY, CDR2 FYNNEI.

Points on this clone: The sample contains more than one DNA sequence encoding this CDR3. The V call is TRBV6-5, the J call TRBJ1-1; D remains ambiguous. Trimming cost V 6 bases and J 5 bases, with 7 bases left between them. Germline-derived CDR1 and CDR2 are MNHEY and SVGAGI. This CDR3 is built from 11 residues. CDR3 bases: TGTGCCAGCAGCTCCTATACTGAAGCTTTCTTT. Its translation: CASSSYTEAFF.

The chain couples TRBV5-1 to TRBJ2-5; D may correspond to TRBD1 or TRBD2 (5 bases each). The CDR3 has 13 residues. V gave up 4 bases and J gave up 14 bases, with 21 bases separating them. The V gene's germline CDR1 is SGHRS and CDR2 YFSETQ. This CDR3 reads CASSSAGTSPIYF. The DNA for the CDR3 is TGCGCCAGCAGCAGTGCCGGGACCAGTCCAATCTACTTC.

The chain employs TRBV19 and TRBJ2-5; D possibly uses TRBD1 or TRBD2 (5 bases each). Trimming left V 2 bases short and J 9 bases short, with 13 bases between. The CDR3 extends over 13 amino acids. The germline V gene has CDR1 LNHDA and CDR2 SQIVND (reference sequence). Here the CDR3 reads CASSIRDARAQYF. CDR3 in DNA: TGTGCCAGTAGTATACGGGACGCGCGGGCCCAGTACTTC.

The CDR3 nucleotides read TGTGCTAGTGGTCCCGGACGTCCCAATCAGCCCCAGCATTTT. Translation gives CASGPGRPNQPQHF. The chain couples TRBV12-5 to TRBJ1-5; D uncertain. Germline V gives CDR1 LGHNT, CDR2 FRNRAP. This CDR3 spans 14 amino acids. Trimming cost V 5 bases and J 3 bases, with 11 bases left between them. The complete variable domain, with remaining parts taken from reference TRBV12-5 and TRBJ1-5, reads DARVTQTPRHKVTEMGQEVTMRCQPILGHNTVFWYRQTMMQGLELLAYFRNRAPLDDSGMPKDRFSAEMPDATLATLKIQPSEPRDSAVYFCASGPGRPNQPQHFGDGTRLSIL.

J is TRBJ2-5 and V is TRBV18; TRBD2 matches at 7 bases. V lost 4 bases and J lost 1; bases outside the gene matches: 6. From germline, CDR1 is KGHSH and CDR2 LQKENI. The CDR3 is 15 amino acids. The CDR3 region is CASSQNSGPQETQYF. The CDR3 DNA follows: TGTGCCAGCTCACAAAATAGCGGGCCCCAAGAGACCCAGTACTTC.

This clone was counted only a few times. The CDR3: CASSRQLNQPQHF. The CDR3 DNA reads as TGTGCCAGCTCTCGACAGCTAAATCAGCCCCAGCATTTT. This sequence joins TRBV27 and TRBJ1-5; D is possibly TRBD1 (5 bases). V gave up 8 bases and J gave up 4 bases, with 12 bases separating them. The CDR3 spans 13 residues. Germline V lookup: CDR1 MNHEY, CDR2 SMNVEV (reference sequence).

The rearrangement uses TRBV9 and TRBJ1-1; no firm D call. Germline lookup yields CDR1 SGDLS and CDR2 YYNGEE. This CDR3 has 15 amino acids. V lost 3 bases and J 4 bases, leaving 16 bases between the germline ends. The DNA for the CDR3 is TGTGCCAGCAGCGCCGCCCTACCGGGGAGCACTGAAGCTTTCTTT. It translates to CASSAALPGSTEAFF.

The CDR3 loop reads CAWISRIGHTEAFF. CDR3 nucleotide sequence: TGTGCCTGGATTAGTCGTATAGGACACACTGAAGCTTTCTTT. The genes are TRBV30 and TRBJ1-1, with unresolved D. CDR3 length equals 14 residues. The germline V gene has CDR1 GTSNPN and CDR2 SVGIG (reference sequence). The V gene lost 4 bases and the J gene lost 3 bases, with 15 bases spanning the gap.

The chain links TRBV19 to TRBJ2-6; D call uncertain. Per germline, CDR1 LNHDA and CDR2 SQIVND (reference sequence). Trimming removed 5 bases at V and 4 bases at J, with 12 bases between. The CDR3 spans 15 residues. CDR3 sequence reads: CASSWSHTGANVLTF. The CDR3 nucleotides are TGTGCCAGTAGTTGGTCGCACACCGGGGCCAACGTCCTGACTTTC.

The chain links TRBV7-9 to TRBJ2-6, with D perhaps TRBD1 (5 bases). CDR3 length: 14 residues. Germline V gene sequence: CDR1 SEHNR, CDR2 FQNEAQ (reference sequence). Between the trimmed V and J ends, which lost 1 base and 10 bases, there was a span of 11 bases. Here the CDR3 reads CASSLGQGGNVLTF. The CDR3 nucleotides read TGTGCCAGCAGCTTAGGCCAGGGTGGAAACGTCCTGACTTTC.

CDR3 nucleotide sequence: TGTGCCACCGCCGTCACAGGGGATTATGGCTACACCTTC. Its protein product is CATAVTGDYGYTF. The V gene is TRBV10-3, the J gene TRBJ1-2; 7 bases fit TRBD1. The CDR3 runs 13 residues. J gave up 5 bases and V 10 bases, and 10 bases lay outside the gene matches. Per germline, CDR1 ENHRY and CDR2 SYGVKD.

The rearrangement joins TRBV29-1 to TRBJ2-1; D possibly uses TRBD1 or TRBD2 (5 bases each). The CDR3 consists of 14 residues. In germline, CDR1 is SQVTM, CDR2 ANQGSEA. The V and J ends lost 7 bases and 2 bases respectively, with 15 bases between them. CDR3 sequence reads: CSARGASTYNEQFF. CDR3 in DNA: TGCAGCGCCCGAGGGGCGAGTACCTACAATGAGCAGTTCTTC.

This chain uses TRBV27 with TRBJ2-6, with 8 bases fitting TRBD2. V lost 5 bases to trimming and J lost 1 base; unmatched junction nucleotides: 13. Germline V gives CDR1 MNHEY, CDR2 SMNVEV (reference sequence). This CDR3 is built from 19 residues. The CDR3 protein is CASSPGRVIAGSGANVLTF. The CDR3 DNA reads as TGTGCCAGCAGTCCGGGGCGGGTGATAGCGGGATCTGGGGCCAACGTCCTGACTTTC.

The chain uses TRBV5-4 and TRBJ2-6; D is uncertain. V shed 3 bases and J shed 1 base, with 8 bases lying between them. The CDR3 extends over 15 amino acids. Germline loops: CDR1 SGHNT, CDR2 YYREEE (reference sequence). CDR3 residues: CASSSPGSGANVLTF. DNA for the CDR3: TGTGCCAGCAGCTCCCCTGGATCTGGGGCCAACGTCCTGACTTTC.

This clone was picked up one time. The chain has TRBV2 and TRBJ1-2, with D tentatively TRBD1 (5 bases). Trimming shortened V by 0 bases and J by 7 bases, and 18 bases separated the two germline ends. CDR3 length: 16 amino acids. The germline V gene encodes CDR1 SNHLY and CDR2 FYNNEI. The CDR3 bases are TGTGCCAGCAGTGAAGCGCTTCGGGGGAGCCGACGTGGCTACACCTTC. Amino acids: CASSEALRGSRRGYTF.